Listed below are T cell receptor beta chains from one sample, sequenced in a study of shared clonotypes between healthy human individuals. The protocol was immunoSEQ multiplex PCR, while the TCRdb copy is restricted to in-frame clones and leaves out a portion. The repertoire consists of 170,000 or so clones, with approximately 60% occurring once and the leading ten covering roughly 10%. The sample consisted of memory CD4+ T cells sorted from blood. The receptors stem from a man in his thirties or forties in good health. CDR3s include the opening cysteine and the closing phenylalanine or tryptophan. The D gene is left open where the match is weak. Size values are once, few and many counts, or a class for expanded clones, and some rows have none.

-	TRBV7-2	TRBJ2-2	-	CASSQSLPRDGELFF	TGTGCCAGCAGCCAGAGCCTTCCCAGGGACGGGGAGCTGTTTTTT
-	TRBV9	TRBJ2-3	-	CASSASTGPPTTDTQYF	TGTGCCAGCAGCGCCAGTACAGGGCCCCCCACTACAGATACGCAGTATTTT
-	TRBV10-3	TRBJ1-5	-	CAISAVGNQPQHF	TGTGCCATCAGTGCAGTGGGCAATCAGCCCCAGCATTTT
TRBD1	TRBV19	TRBJ1-1	-	CASRGLVTEAFF	TGTGCCTCCAGGGGGCTTGTCACTGAAGCTTTCTTT
-	TRBV5-1	TRBJ2-7	once	CASSLAGNIYEQYF	TGCGCCAGCAGCTTGGCGGGAAACATCTACGAGCAGTACTTC
-	TRBV5-1	TRBJ2-7	-	CASSLNGGGSYEQYF	TGCGCCAGCAGCTTGAATGGAGGTGGATCCTACGAGCAGTACTTC
TRBD1	TRBV9	TRBJ2-7	-	CASSVTGYAVEQYF	TGTGCCAGCAGCGTGACAGGGTACGCCGTTGAGCAGTACTTC
-	TRBV11-3	TRBJ2-2	-	CASSLETGALFF	TGTGCCAGCAGCTTAGAAACGGGAGCGCTGTTTTTT
TRBD2	TRBV6-5	TRBJ2-7	many	CASRKGLAGGGQYF	TGTGCCAGCAGGAAAGGACTAGCGGGTGGCGGGCAGTACTTC
TRBD1	TRBV10-1	TRBJ2-5	-	CASNRGTGETQYF	TGCGCCAGTAACCGGGGGACAGGAGAGACCCAGTACTTC